This note documents a single TCR beta chain sequence. Antigen unknown. One entry per CDR3 protein results from TCRdb running MiXCR on the 5' RACE reads. The repertoire holds roughly 45,000 distinct CDR3 sequences, with roughly 30% as singletons. The memory fraction was CD4+CD45RO+CD25- cells. V gave up 2 bases and J gave up 12 bases, with 16 bases separating them. Germline V gene sequence: CDR1 SEHNR, CDR2 FQNEAQ (reference sequence). The CDR3 runs to 13 residues. Study results and caveats: Greatest tumor Treg TCR overlap was with tumor naive CD4+ cells.

The clonotype was recovered from a female donor with breast cancer. The chain combines TRBV7-9 with TRBJ1-1; D is uncertain. The sample comprised tumor-infiltrating memory CD4+ T cells sorted from the breast tumor. Regarding subset: memory CD4+ T cells, CD4+CD45RO+CD25-. In DNA, the CDR3 is TGTGCCAGCAGCTTAAGCAACATCGGGAGAACTTTCTTT. Translation: CASSLSNIGRTFF.